This TCR beta chain was captured by sequencing in a study of control samples from healthy donors and cancer patients. V lost 0 bases, J lost 1 base, and 9 bases lay in between. The CDR3 covers 15 residues. The germline CDR1 and CDR2 sequences are ENHRY and SYGVKD. This clone is a singleton in its sample. Libraries were prepared by immunoSEQ multiplex PCR; TCRdb keeps only in-frame clonotypes and omits some of them. The sample has over 90,000 clones, around 88% seen once; the top ten hold 19%. The sample comprised PBMCs. The chain links TRBV10-3 to TRBJ1-2; D uncertain. This sequence originates from a man aged 60-69 years with lung cancer. The CDR3 is CAISESYSLNYGYTF. Written as DNA, the CDR3 is TGTGCCATCAGTGAGTCGTACAGCCTTAACTATGGCTACACCTTC.